The 31 T cell receptor beta chains below all came from one sample that was sequenced in a study of shared clonotypes between healthy human individuals. The protocol was immunoSEQ multiplex PCR, while the TCRdb copy is restricted to in-frame clones and leaves out a portion. The data contain 650,000 to 700,000 clones, 90% of them singletons. Material: memory CD8+ T cells from PBMCs. Subset noted: CD45RO+ cells pooled with CCR7-negative TemRA cells. Receptors were obtained from a man aged 18 to 35 in good health. Some clones in this sample may be carry-over from other donors' samples.

The rearrangement joins TRBV27 to TRBJ1-1; TRBD1 matches 7 bases. This CDR3 spans 16 amino acids. After removal of 2 bases from V and 6 bases from J, the junction contained 12 bases not matched to a gene. Germline CDR1 MNHEY, CDR2 SMNVEV (reference sequence). Here the CDR3 reads CASSLGVDRAAPEAFF. The CDR3 nucleotides are TGTGCCAGCAGTTTAGGAGTCGACAGGGCCGCTCCTGAAGCTTTCTTT.

About this clone itself: This same CDR3 is encoded by further DNA sequences in the sample. V is TRBV27 and J is TRBJ2-3; D is ambiguous. The V gene's germline CDR1 is MNHEY and CDR2 SMNVEV (reference sequence). The CDR3 runs 12 residues. V lost 4 bases to trimming and J lost 2 bases, with 4 bases between them. Written as DNA, the CDR3 is TGTGCCAGCAGTTCGGCCACAGATACGCAGTATTTT. This encodes CASSSATDTQYF.

This sequence joins TRBV7-6 and TRBJ2-5, with a tentative D call TRBD1 (8 bases). In germline, CDR1 is SGHVS, CDR2 FNYEAQ. Trimming took off 5 bases at V and 5 bases at J, with 18 bases between the two ends. The CDR3 is made up of 15 amino acids. This CDR3 reads CASSPRTGREETQYF. In nucleotides, the CDR3 is TGTGCCAGCAGCCCGCGGACAGGGAGGGAGGAGACCCAGTACTTC.

The chain has TRBV5-3 and TRBJ1-2; D is uncertain. Being an ORF, TRBV5-3 has a function that is uncertain. This CDR3 has 13 amino acids. Deletions cut 7 bases from V and 9 bases from J, with 19 bases between. The CDR3 loop reads CARSKGLDMSYTF. DNA for the CDR3: TGTGCCAGATCTAAAGGGCTTGATATGAGCTACACCTTC.

Concerning this clone itself: Other DNA sequences in this sample translate to the same CDR3. The chain employs TRBV5-1 and TRBJ1-1, with a weak D call TRBD1 (5 bases). The ends were cut back, 0 bases at V and 2 bases at J, with 5 bases in the middle. This CDR3 contains 13 residues. CDR1 and CDR2 (germline): SGHRS, YFSETQ. CDR3 DNA: TGCGCCAGCAGCTTGGGGGGCAACACTGAAGCTTTCTTT. Amino acids: CASSLGGNTEAFF.

The gene calls are TRBV7-7 and TRBJ2-1; TRBD1 matches at 8 bases. J gave up 7 bases and V 1 base, and 6 bases lay outside the gene matches. The CDR3 is 15 amino acids. Germline V gives CDR1 SSHAT, CDR2 FNYEAQ (reference sequence). The CDR3 DNA reads TGTGCCAGCAGCTTAGGTCAGGGGGCCTGGAATGAGCAGTTCTTC. Its protein is CASSLGQGAWNEQFF.

In its sample, this clone was seen once. The chain recombines TRBV7-8 with TRBJ2-7; no firm D call. This CDR3 contains 12 residues. V was clipped by 2 bases and J by 2 bases, with 4 bases between them. CDR1 and CDR2 from the germline V gene are SGHVS and FQNEAQ. The CDR3 sequence is CASSLKTYEQYF. CDR3 DNA sequence: TGTGCCAGCAGCTTAAAAACCTACGAGCAGTACTTC.

This clone was picked up many times. CDR3 DNA sequence: TGCAGTGCTGGGAGCCCCACCTTC. It yields the protein CSAGSPTF. The gene calls are TRBV20-1 and TRBJ1-2; no reliable D call. Trimming left V 5 bases short and J 13 bases short, with 8 bases between. This CDR3 spans 8 amino acids. CDR1 and CDR2 (germline): DFQATT, SNEGSKA (reference sequence).

The chain carries TRBV28 and TRBJ2-1; D is perhaps TRBD1 (7 bases). CDR1 and CDR2 (germline): MDHEN, SYDVKM. This CDR3 comprises 15 residues. V was pared by 3 bases and J by 5 bases, with 14 bases between. In nucleotides, the CDR3 is TGTGCCAGCAGTTTTTTGCAGGGGGGACACAATGAGCAGTTCTTC. Translated: CASSFLQGGHNEQFF.

This chain links TRBV7-9 with TRBJ2-3; D gene uncertain. Germline V gives CDR1 SEHNR, CDR2 FQNEAQ (reference sequence). There are 15 residues in the CDR3. The ends were cut back, 5 bases at V and 3 bases at J, with 15 bases in the middle. In DNA, the CDR3 is TGTGCCAGCAGCACCCGCCCTAGTTTGACAGATACGCAGTATTTT. It yields the protein CASSTRPSLTDTQYF.

The genes are TRBV28 and TRBJ2-5, with D perhaps assigned TRBD1 or TRBD2 (5 bases each). Germline CDR1 reads MDHEN; CDR2 reads SYDVKM. This CDR3 has 17 residues. Trimming pared 6 bases from V and 0 bases from J, leaving 20 bases between. CDR3 DNA sequence: TGTGCCAGCAGCTCTCAACTTGACAGCGGAGACCAAGAGACCCAGTACTTC. It is translated as CASSSQLDSGDQETQYF. The complete variable domain, with remaining parts taken from reference TRBV28 and TRBJ2-5, reads DVKVTQSSRYLVKRTGEKVFLECVQDMDHENMFWYRQDPGLGLRLIYFSYDVKMKEKGDIPEGYSVSREKKERFSLILESASTNQTSMYLCASSSQLDSGDQETQYFGPGTRLLVL.

The J gene is TRBJ2-3, the V gene TRBV5-6; 7 bases are shared with TRBD2. Per germline, CDR1 SGHDT and CDR2 YYEEEE. The ends lost 2 bases at V and 4 bases at J; junction bases unmatched: 7. The CDR3 totals 15 residues. DNA of the CDR3: TGTGCCAGCAGCTTCCGGGGGAGGGTATCAGATACGCAGTATTTT. This encodes CASSFRGRVSDTQYF.

CDR3 protein: CASSLRREMVQPQHF. The CDR3 bases are TGTGCCAGCAGTCTACGGAGAGAGATGGTTCAGCCCCAGCATTTT. The chain uses TRBV28 and TRBJ1-5, with D unclear. This CDR3 spans 15 amino acids. Trimming took 5 bases from V and 6 from J, leaving 17 bases between them. Germline lookup yields CDR1 MDHEN and CDR2 SYDVKM.

The gene calls are TRBV15 and TRBJ2-7; tentative D call: TRBD1 (6 bases). This CDR3 comprises 16 residues. CDR1 LNHNV and CDR2 YYDKDF come from the germline V gene (reference sequence). V lost 0 bases to trimming and J lost 2 bases, with 14 bases between them. CDR3 sequence reads: CATSRDVGTSTYEQYF. In DNA, the CDR3 is TGTGCCACCAGCAGAGATGTGGGGACATCGACCTACGAGCAGTACTTC. The whole variable domain, remainder taken from reference TRBV15 and TRBJ2-7, is DAMVIQNPRYQVTQFGKPVTLSCSQTLNHNVMYWYQQKSSQAPKLLFHYYDKDFNNEADTPDNFQSRRPNTSFCFLDIRSPGLGDTAMYLCATSRDVGTSTYEQYFGPGTRLTVT.

The J gene is TRBJ2-5, the V gene TRBV7-3, with TRBD2 matching 11 bases. The CDR3 contains 16 residues. CDR1 and CDR2 (germline): SGHTA, FQGTGA. Losses at the gene ends were 5 bases for V and 1 base for J; bases not matched to a gene: 6. The chain's CDR3 is CASSAVLAGVQETQYF. The CDR3 region has the DNA TGTGCCAGCAGCGCGGTACTAGCGGGAGTCCAAGAGACCCAGTACTTC.

This sequence joins TRBV19 and TRBJ1-1; TRBD1 matches 7 bases. CDR1 is LNHDA, CDR2 SQIVND, per germline (reference sequence). The CDR3 contains 14 residues. The J segment lost 8 bases and the V segment lost 8 bases, leaving 14 bases of the junction unmatched. The DNA of the CDR3 is TGTGCCAGTCTCAGGGGGGGCAGCTTATCGGAAGCTTTCTTT. It translates to CASLRGGSLSEAFF.

The chain recombines TRBV28 with TRBJ2-1; the D is unclear. The CDR3 consists of 16 residues. Trimming shortened V by 1 base and J by 9 bases, and 19 bases separated the two germline ends. Germline loops: CDR1 MDHEN, CDR2 SYDVKM. The chain's CDR3 is CASSLLHRTRAPEQFF. Written as DNA, the CDR3 is TGTGCCAGCAGTTTATTGCATCGGACCCGGGCTCCTGAGCAGTTCTTC.

The table lists this clone with a few counts. The V call is TRBV2, the J call TRBJ2-7; D may correspond to TRBD1 or TRBD2 (6 bases each). This CDR3 comprises 14 residues. Per germline, CDR1 SNHLY and CDR2 FYNNEI. The V gene lost 7 bases and the J gene lost 0 bases, with 13 bases spanning the gap. The CDR3 loop reads CASIGGGRSYEQYF. Here the CDR3 DNA reads TGTGCCAGCATCGGGGGCGGTCGCTCCTACGAGCAGTACTTC.

The chain recombines TRBV27 with TRBJ2-7; D not certain. Germline loops: CDR1 MNHEY, CDR2 SMNVEV (reference sequence). This CDR3 is built from 14 residues. Trimming pared 2 bases from V and 3 bases from J, leaving 11 bases between. This CDR3 is CASSLLPDGYEQYF. The CDR3 nucleotides read TGTGCCAGCAGTTTACTCCCTGACGGCTACGAGCAGTACTTC.

The J gene is TRBJ2-7, the V gene TRBV6-1; 10 bases match TRBD2. The CDR3 has 16 amino acids. In germline, CDR1 is MNHNS, CDR2 SASEGT. V was clipped by 3 bases and J by 9 bases; unmatched bases: 14. CDR3 nucleotide sequence: TGTGCCAGCAGTGACGCCGGTACGTGGACTAGCGGTATGCAGTACTTC. Translating gives CASSDAGTWTSGMQYF.

The rearrangement links TRBV7-6 to TRBJ2-1, with TRBD2 matching over 10 bases. Germline CDR1 SGHVS, CDR2 FNYEAQ. The junction had 8 bases not matched to a gene; V was cut back by 5 bases and J by 4 bases. This CDR3 is built from 16 residues. Here the CDR3 reads CASSIGLADPYNEQFF. In nucleotides, the CDR3 is TGTGCCAGCAGCATAGGACTAGCGGACCCGTACAATGAGCAGTTCTTC.

The chain links TRBV14 to TRBJ2-3, with D perhaps matching TRBD1 (7 bases). This CDR3 has 16 amino acids. V lost 1 base to trimming and J lost 0 bases, with 11 bases between them. Germline V gives CDR1 SGHDN, CDR2 FVKESK. This CDR3 reads CASSQGGTVSTDTQYF. In DNA, the CDR3 is TGTGCCAGCAGCCAAGGCGGGACAGTGAGCACAGATACGCAGTATTTT.

The V call is TRBV6-6, the J call TRBJ2-1, with D possibly being TRBD2 (5 bases). V lost 7 bases and J 5 bases, leaving 15 bases between the germline ends. Germline CDR1 MNHNY, CDR2 SVGAGI (reference sequence). The CDR3 is 14 amino acids. CDR3 in DNA: TGTGCCAGCACCCAAGACTACCCGAACAATGAGCAGTTCTTC. Encoded protein: CASTQDYPNNEQFF.

In DNA form, the CDR3 reads TGCGCCAGCAGTGAGTCCCTAACCGGGACTAGCGGGCTTGAACCCAACGAGCAGTACTTC. This gives the protein CASSESLTGTSGLEPNEQYF. The chain recombines TRBV10-1 with TRBJ2-7, with 12 bases fitting TRBD2. V shed 0 bases, J shed 5 bases, and the junction held 17 bases outside the gene matches. Germline lookup yields CDR1 WNHNN and CDR2 SYGVQD (reference sequence). The CDR3 runs 20 residues.

The V and J genes are TRBV20-1 and TRBJ2-1; D not resolved. CDR3 length equals 11 residues. The germline gives CDR1 DFQATT, CDR2 SNEGSKA (reference sequence). V was clipped by 6 bases and J by 8 bases, with 11 bases between them. The CDR3 nucleotides read TGCAGTGCCCATGACCGTTATGAGCAGTTCTTC. Translating gives CSAHDRYEQFF.

V is TRBV7-9 and J is TRBJ2-3, with D possibly being TRBD1 or TRBD2 (5 bases each). The CDR3 totals 14 residues. Germline assignment: CDR1 SEHNR and CDR2 FQNEAQ (reference sequence). V lost 2 bases and J 10 bases, leaving 16 bases between the germline ends. CDR3 DNA sequence: TGTGCCAGCAGCTTACCGGTGGGGCGGGCCCCGCAGTATTTT. This codes for CASSLPVGRAPQYF.

The chain links TRBV11-2 to TRBJ2-7, with D possibly TRBD2 on 5 matching bases. Germline lookup yields CDR1 SGHAT and CDR2 FQNNGV. The CDR3 consists of 15 residues. Deletions cut 3 bases from V and 4 bases from J, with 16 bases between. CDR3 DNA: TGTGCCAGCAGCTTTCGGACCTCCGGGATATACGAGCAGTACTTC. Protein sequence: CASSFRTSGIYEQYF.

The V and J genes are TRBV6-6 and TRBJ1-2, with a weak D call TRBD1 (5 bases). CDR3 size: 12 residues. V lost 7 bases, J lost 7 bases, and 13 bases lay in between. Germline V gene sequence: CDR1 MNHNY, CDR2 SVGAGI (reference sequence). Here the CDR3 DNA reads TGTGCCAGCATCACAGGCTGGAGTGGCTACACCTTC. Encoded protein: CASITGWSGYTF.

This chain links TRBV27 with TRBJ2-1; no clear D gene. Trimming cost V 10 bases and J 0 bases, with 10 bases left between them. The germline CDR1 and CDR2 sequences are MNHEY and SMNVEV (reference sequence). The CDR3 is 13 residues long. The DNA of the CDR3 is TGTGCCACCGCGCGGAGCTCCTACAATGAGCAGTTCTTC. Its translation is CATARSSYNEQFF.

V gene TRBV7-9 combines with J gene TRBJ1-2; D remains unclear. The germline V gene has CDR1 SEHNR and CDR2 FQNEAQ (reference sequence). This CDR3 has 12 amino acids. V lost 3 bases, J lost 2 bases, and 4 bases lay in between. The CDR3 reads CASSFGNYGYTF. CDR3 bases: TGTGCCAGCAGCTTCGGCAACTATGGCTACACCTTC.

V usage is TRBV7-9 and J usage is TRBJ2-5; D gene uncertain. The CDR3 sequence is 11 residues long. With 9 bases removed from V and 3 bases from J, the gap between germline ends came to 8 bases. Germline lookup yields CDR1 SEHNR and CDR2 FQNEAQ (reference sequence). In nucleotides, the CDR3 is TGTGCCAGTCAGGCAAAAGAGACCCAGTACTTC. Encoded protein: CASQAKETQYF.